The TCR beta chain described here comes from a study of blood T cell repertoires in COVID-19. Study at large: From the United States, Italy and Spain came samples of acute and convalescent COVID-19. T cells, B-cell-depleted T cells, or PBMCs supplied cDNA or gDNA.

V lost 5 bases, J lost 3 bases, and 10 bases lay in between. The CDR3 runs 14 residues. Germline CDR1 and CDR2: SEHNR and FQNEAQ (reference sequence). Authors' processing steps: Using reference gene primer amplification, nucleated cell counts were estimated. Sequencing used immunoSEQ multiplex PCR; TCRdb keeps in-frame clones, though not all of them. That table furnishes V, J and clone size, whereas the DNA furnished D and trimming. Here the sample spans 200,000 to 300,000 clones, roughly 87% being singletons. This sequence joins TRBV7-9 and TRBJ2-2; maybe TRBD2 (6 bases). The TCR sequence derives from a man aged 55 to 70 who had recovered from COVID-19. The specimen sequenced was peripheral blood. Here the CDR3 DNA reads TGTGCCAGCAGCCGGGGGACGGACACCGGGGAGCTGTTTTTT. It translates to CASSRGTDTGELFF.